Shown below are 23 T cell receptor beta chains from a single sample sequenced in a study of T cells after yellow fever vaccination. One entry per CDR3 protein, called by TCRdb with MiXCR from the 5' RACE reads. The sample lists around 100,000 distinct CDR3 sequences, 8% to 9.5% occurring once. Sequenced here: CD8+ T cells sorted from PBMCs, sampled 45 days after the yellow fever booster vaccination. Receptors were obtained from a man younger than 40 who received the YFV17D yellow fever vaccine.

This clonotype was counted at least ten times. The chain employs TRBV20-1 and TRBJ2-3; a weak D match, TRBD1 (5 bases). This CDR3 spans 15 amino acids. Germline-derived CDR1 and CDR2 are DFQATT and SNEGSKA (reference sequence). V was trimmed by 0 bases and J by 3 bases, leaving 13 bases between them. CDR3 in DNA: TGCAGTGCTAGAGATCAGGGCAGAAGGACAGATACGCAGTATTTT. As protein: CSARDQGRRTDTQYF.

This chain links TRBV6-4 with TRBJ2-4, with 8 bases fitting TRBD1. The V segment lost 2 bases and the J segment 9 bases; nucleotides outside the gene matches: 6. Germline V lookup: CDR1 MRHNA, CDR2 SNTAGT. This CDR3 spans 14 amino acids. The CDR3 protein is CASSDGTGGGIQYF. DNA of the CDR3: TGTGCCAGCAGTGACGGGACAGGTGGGGGCATTCAGTACTTC.

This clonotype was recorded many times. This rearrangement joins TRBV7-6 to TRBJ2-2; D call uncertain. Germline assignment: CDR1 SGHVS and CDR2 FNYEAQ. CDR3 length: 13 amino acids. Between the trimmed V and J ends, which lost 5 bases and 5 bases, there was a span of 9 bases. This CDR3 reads CASSGQSTGELFF. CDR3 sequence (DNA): TGTGCCAGCAGCGGCCAGAGTACCGGGGAGCTGTTTTTT.

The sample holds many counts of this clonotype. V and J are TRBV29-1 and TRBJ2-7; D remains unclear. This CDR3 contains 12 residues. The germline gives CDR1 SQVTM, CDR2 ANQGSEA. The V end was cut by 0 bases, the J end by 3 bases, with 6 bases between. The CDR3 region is CSVEDQGYEQYF. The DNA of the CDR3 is TGCAGCGTTGAAGATCAAGGCTACGAGCAGTACTTC.

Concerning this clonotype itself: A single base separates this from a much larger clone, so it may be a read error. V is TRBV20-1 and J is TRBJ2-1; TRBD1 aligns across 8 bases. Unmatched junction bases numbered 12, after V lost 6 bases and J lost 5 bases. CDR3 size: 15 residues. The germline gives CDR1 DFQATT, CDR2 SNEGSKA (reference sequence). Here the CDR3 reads CSATGTGSFDNEQFF. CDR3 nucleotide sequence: TGCAGTGCCACCGGGACAGGATCCTTCGACAATGAGCAGTTCTTC.

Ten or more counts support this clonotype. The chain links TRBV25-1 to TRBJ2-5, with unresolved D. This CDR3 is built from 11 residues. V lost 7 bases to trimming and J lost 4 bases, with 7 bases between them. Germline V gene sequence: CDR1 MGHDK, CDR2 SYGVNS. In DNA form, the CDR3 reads TGTGCCAGCAAGGTCGCAGAGACCCAGTACTTC. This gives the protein CASKVAETQYF.

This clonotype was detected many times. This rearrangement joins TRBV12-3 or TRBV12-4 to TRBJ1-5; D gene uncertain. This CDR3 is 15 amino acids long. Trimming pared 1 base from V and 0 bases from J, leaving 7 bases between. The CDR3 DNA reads TGTGCCAGCAGTTTAGGGGCCATTAGCAATCAGCCCCAGCATTTT. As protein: CASSLGAISNQPQHF.

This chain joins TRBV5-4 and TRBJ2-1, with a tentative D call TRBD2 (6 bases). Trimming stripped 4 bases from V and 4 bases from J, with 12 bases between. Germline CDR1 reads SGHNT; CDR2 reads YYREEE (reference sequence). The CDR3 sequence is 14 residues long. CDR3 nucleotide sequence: TGTGCCAGCAGCGCCCGACTAGGTTACAATGAGCAGTTCTTC. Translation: CASSARLGYNEQFF.

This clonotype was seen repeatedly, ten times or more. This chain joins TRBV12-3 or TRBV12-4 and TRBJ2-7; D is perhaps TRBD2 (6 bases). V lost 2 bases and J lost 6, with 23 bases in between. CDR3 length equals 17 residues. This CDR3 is CASSLRASDGADGEQYF. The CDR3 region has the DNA TGTGCCAGCAGTTTACGGGCTAGCGACGGGGCAGACGGCGAGCAGTACTTC.

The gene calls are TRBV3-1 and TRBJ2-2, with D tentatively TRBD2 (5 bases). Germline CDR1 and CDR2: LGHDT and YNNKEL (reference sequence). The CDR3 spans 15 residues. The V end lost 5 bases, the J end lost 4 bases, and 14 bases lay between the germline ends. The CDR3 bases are TGTGCCAGCAGCGCAATCGGGGTGAGCACCGGGGAGCTGTTTTTT. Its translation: CASSAIGVSTGELFF.

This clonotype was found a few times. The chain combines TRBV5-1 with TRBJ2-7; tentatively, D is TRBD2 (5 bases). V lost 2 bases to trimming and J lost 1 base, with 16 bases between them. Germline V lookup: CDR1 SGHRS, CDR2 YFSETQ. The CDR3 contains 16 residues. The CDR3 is CASSFAGPLASYEQYF. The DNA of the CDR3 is TGCGCCAGCAGCTTCGCCGGGCCCCTAGCATCCTACGAGCAGTACTTC.

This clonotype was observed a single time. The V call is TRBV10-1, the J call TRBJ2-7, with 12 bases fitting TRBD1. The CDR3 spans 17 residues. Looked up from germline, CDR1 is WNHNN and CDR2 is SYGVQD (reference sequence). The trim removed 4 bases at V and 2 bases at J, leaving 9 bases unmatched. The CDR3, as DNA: TGCGCCAGCAGTGGGAAACCGGGACAGGGGGCAACCTACGAGCAGTACTTC. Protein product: CASSGKPGQGATYEQYF.

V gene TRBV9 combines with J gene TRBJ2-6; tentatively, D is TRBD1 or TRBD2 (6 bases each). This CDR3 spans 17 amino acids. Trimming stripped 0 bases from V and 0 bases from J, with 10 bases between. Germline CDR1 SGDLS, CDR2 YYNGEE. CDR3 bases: TGTGCCAGCAGCGTAGGGGGGGCCCCCTCTGGGGCCAACGTCCTGACTTTC. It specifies CASSVGGAPSGANVLTF.

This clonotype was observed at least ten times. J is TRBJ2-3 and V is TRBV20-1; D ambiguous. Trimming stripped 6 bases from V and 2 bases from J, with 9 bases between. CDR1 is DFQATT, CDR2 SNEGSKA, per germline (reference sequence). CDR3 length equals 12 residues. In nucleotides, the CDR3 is TGCAGTGCCCGACCCCCCACAGATACGCAGTATTTT. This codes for CSARPPTDTQYF.

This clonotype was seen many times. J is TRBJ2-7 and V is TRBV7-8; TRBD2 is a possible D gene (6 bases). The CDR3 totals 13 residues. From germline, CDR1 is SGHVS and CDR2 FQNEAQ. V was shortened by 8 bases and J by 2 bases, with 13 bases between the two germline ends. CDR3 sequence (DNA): TGTGCCAGCTCGGGACTTATTGCCTACGAGCAGTACTTC. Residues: CASSGLIAYEQYF.

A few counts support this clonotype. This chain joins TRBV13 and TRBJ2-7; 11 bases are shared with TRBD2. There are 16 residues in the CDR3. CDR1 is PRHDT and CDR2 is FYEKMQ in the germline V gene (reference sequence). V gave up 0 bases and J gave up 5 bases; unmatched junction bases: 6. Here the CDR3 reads CASSLGLLAGVNEQYF. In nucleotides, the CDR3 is TGTGCCAGCAGCTTAGGCCTACTAGCGGGAGTCAACGAGCAGTACTTC.

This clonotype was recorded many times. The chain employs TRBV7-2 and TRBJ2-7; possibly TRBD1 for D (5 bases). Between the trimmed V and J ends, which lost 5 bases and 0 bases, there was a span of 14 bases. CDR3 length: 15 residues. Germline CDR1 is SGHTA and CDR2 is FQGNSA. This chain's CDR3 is CASSPRVLSSYEQYF. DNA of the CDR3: TGTGCCAGCAGCCCCAGGGTGCTCTCCTCCTACGAGCAGTACTTC.

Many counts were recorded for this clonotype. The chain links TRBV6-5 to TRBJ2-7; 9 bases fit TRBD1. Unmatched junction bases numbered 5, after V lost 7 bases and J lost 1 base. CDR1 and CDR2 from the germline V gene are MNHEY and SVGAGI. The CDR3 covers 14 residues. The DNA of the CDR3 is TGTGCCAGCAATTCCGGGACAGGGTCCTACGAGCAGTACTTC. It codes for CASNSGTGSYEQYF.

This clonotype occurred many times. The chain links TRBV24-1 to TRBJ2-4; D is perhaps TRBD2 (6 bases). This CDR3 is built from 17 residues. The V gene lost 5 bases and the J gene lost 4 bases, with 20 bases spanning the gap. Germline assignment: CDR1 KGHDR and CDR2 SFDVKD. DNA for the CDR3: TGTGCCACCAGTGCTGAATTAGACGGGAGCCCGAAAAACATTCAGTACTTC. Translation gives CATSAELDGSPKNIQYF.

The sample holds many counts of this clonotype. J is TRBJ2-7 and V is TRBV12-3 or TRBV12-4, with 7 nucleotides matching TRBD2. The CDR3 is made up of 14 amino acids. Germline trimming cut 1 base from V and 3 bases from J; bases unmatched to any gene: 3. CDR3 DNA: TGTGCCAGCAGTTTAGGACTAGCCCTCTACGAGCAGTACTTC. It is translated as CASSLGLALYEQYF.

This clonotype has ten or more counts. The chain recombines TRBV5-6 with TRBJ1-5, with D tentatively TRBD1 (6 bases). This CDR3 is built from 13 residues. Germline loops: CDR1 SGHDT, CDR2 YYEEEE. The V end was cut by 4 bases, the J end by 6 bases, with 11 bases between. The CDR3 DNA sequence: TGTGCCAGCAGCCAAGGGGGGGCTCAGCCCCAGCATTTT. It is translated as CASSQGGAQPQHF. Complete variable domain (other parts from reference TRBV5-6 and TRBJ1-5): DAGVTQSPTHLIKTRGQQVTLRCSPKSGHDTVSWYQQALGQGPQFIFQYYEEEERQRGNFPDRFSGHQFPNYSSELNVNALLLGDSALYLCASSQGGAQPQHFGDGTRLSIL.

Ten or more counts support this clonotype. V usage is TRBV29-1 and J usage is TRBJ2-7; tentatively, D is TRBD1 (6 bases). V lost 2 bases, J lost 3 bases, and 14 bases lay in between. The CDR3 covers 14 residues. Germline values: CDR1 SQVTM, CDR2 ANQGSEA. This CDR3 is CSVEKGENLYEQYF. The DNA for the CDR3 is TGCAGCGTTGAAAAGGGGGAGAACCTCTACGAGCAGTACTTC.

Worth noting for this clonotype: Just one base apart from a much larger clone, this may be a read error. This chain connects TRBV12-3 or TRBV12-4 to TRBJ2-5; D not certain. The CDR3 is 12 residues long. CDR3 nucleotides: TGTGCCCGCAGTTTATCCGTAGAGACCCAGTACTTC. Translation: CARSLSVETQYF.